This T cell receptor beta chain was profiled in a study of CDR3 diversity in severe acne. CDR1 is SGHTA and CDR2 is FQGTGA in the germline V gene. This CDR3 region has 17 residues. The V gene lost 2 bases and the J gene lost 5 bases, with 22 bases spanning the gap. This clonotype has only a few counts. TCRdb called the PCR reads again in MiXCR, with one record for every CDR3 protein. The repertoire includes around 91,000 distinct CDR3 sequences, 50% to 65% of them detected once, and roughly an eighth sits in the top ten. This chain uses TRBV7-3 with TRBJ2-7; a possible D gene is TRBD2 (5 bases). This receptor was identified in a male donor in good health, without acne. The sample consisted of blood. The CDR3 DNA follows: TGTGCCAGCAGCTTAGAGGGTCCATGGTCGGTTTTGCACGAGCAGTACTTC. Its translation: CASSLEGPWSVLHEQYF.